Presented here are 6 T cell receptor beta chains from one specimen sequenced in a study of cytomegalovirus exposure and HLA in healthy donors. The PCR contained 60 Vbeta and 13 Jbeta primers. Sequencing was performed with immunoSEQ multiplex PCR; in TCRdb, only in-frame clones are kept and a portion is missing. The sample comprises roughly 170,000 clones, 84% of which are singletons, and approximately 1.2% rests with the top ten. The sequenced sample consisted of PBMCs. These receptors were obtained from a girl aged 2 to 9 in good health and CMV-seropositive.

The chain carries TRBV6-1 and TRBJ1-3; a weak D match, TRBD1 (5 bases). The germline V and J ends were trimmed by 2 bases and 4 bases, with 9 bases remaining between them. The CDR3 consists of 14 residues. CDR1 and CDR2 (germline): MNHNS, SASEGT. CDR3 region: CASSESGHGNTIYF. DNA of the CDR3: TGTGCCAGCAGTGAATCAGGACACGGAAACACCATATATTTT.

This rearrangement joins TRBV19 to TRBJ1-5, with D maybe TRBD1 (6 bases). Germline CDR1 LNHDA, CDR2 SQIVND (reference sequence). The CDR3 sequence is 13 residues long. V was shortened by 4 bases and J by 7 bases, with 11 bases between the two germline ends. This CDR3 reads CASSTEQGQPQHF. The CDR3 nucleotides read TGTGCCAGTAGTACCGAACAGGGACAGCCCCAGCATTTT.

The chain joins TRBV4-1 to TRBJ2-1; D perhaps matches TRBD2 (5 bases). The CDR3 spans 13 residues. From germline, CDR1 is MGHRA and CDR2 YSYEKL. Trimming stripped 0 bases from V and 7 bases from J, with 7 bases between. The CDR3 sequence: CASSQDWTNEQFF. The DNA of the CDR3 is TGCGCCAGCAGCCAAGATTGGACTAATGAGCAGTTCTTC.

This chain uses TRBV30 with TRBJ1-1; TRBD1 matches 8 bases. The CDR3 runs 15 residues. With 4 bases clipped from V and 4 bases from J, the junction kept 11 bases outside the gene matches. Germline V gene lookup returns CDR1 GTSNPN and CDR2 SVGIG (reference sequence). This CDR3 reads CAWTPGFQGATEAFF. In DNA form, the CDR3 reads TGTGCCTGGACCCCAGGGTTCCAGGGGGCCACTGAAGCTTTCTTT.

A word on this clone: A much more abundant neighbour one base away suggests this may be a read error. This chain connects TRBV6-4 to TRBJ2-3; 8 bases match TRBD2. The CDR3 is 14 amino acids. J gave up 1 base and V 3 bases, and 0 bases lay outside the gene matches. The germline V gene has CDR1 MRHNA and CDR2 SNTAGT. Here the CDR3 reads CASSEREGTDTQYF. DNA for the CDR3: TGTGCCAGCAGTGAGCGGGAGGGCACAGATACGCAGTATTTT.

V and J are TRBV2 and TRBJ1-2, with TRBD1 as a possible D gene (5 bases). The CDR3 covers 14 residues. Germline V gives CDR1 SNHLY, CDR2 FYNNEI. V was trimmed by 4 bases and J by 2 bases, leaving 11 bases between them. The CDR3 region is CASSVGTQNYGYTF. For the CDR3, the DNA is TGTGCCAGCAGTGTAGGGACTCAGAACTATGGCTACACCTTC. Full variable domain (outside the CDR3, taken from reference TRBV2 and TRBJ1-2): EPEVTQTPSHQVTQMGQEVILRCVPISNHLYFYWYRQILGQKVEFLVSFYNNEISEKSEIFDDQFSVERPDGSNFTLKIRSTKLEDSAMYFCASSVGTQNYGYTFGSGTRLTVV.